These 2 T cell receptor beta chains were all obtained from the same sample, sequenced in a study of blood T cell repertoires in COVID-19 (dated by TCRdb to 2018 to 2020). The library was produced with the immunoSEQ multiplex PCR assay. What TCRdb holds here is the immuneACCESS table cut down to in-frame rearrangements. Part of the clones is not present; checked against another copy, under half of the missing clones reflect an unresolved V gene, and the others are unexplained. This sample has under 300,000 clones in its table, and over 75% of those were observed once. Together, the top ten hold 2.1% of the sample. Sequenced input: peripheral blood. All receptors derive from a woman aged 40 to 55 who had recovered from COVID-19.

The chain joins TRBV19 to TRBJ2-3, with 7 bases lining up with TRBD2. V shed 6 bases, J shed 1 base, and the junction held 7 bases outside the gene matches. The CDR3 runs 15 residues. CDR1 and CDR2 from the germline V gene are LNHDA and SQIVND (reference sequence). The CDR3 is CASRPTGLGTDTQYF. The CDR3 nucleotides read TGTGCCAGTAGGCCAACAGGACTAGGCACAGATACGCAGTATTTT.

The V call is TRBV5-8, the J call TRBJ2-1; 8 nucleotides match TRBD2. The CDR3 totals 16 residues. CDR1 and CDR2 (germline): SGHTS, YDEGEE. After removal of 1 base from V and 1 base from J, the junction contained 4 bases not matched to a gene. The CDR3 loop is CASSLWGTSSYNEQFF. CDR3 in DNA: TGTGCCAGCAGCTTGTGGGGGACTAGTTCCTACAATGAGCAGTTCTTC.